The entry that follows covers one T cell receptor (beta chain) sequence. The record originates from a study of cytomegalovirus exposure and HLA in healthy donors. Trimming removed 7 bases from V and 4 bases from J; junction bases left unmatched: 6. In germline, CDR1 is SGDLS, CDR2 YYNGEE. This CDR3 is 15 amino acids long. Use of 60 Vbeta and 13 Jbeta primers characterized the PCR. Using immunoSEQ multiplex PCR, the repertoire was profiled, and TCRdb retains in-frame clones only, with some absent. The sample yields about 240,000 clones, about four fifths seen once. Sequenced input: PBMCs. The chain combines TRBV9 with TRBJ2-2, with 11 bases matching TRBD2. This sequence originates from a middle-aged woman in good health and CMV-seropositive. CDR3 region: CASWPGTSGTGELFF. In nucleotides, the CDR3 is TGTGCCAGCTGGCCCGGGACTAGCGGCACCGGGGAGCTGTTTTTT.